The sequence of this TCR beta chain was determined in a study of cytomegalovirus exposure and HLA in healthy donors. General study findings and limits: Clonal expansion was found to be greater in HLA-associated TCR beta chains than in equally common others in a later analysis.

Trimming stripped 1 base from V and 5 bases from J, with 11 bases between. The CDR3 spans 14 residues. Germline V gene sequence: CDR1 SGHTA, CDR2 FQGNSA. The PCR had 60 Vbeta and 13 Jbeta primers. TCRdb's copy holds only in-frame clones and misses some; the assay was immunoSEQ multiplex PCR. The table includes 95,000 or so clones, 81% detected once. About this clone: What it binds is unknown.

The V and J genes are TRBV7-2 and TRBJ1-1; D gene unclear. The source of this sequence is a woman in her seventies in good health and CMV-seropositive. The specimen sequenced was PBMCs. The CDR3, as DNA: TGTGCCAGCAGCTTAGGACATACCTTGACTGAAGCTTTCTTT. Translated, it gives CASSLGHTLTEAFF.